This is a list of T cell receptor beta chains from one sample in a study of lymphopenia after photon versus proton radiotherapy. Profiling relied on immunoSEQ multiplex PCR, and the TCRdb table lists in-frame clones only, not all of them. The sample lists 160,000 or so clones, 75% to 90% seen once, with less than 6% in the top ten. This specimen was peripheral blood, taken from a patient treated with photon-based radiotherapy. These receptors originate from a man aged 50 to 60 with gastric cancer. CDR3s include the opening cysteine and the closing phenylalanine or tryptophan. Each record gives: CDR3 DNA, CDR3 protein, J gene, D gene, clone size, V gene. A D gene is named only where the DNA matches it firmly. The size of a clone is reported for some rows only, either as once, few or many, or as a class for expanded clones.

TGTGCCAGTAGTACCCAGGGATTCAAGGCGAACACTGAAGCTTTCTTT,CASSTQGFKANTEAFF,TRBJ1-1,NA,NA,TRBV19
TGTGCCTGGAGTTCTCTATCTGGGGCCAACGTCCTGACTTTC,CAWSSLSGANVLTF,TRBJ2-6,NA,NA,TRBV30
TGCGCCAGCAGCCAGCTCCAGCGGGCCTATCAAGAGACCCAGTACTTC,CASSQLQRAYQETQYF,TRBJ2-5,NA,NA,TRBV4-1
TGTGCCAGTAGTACCCGACTAGCTGATACCTACGAGCAGTACTTC,CASSTRLADTYEQYF,TRBJ2-7,TRBD2,NA,TRBV19
TGTGCCAGCAACCTGCGGGGGTCAGGCAAAAACATTCAGTACTTC,CASNLRGSGKNIQYF,TRBJ2-4,TRBD2,NA,TRBV5-6
TGTGCCAGCAGCGTAAGGTCAATGCCAGATACGCAGTATTTT,CASSVRSMPDTQYF,TRBJ2-3,NA,NA,TRBV9
TGTGCCAGCACCGTGGGTTCCGGCAATCAGCCCCAGCATTTT,CASTVGSGNQPQHF,TRBJ1-5,NA,NA,TRBV6-6
TGTGCCAGCAGCTTAGTTCGGGTTGCGAACACTGAAGCTTTCTTT,CASSLVRVANTEAFF,TRBJ1-1,NA,NA,TRBV7-9
TGTGCCAGCAGTTCCGGAGACTCCTTTAGGGATACGCAGTATTTT,CASSSGDSFRDTQYF,TRBJ2-3,NA,NA,TRBV9
TGTGCCAGTAGTACTAGCGGGAGTATACCCAATGAGCAGTTCTTC,CASSTSGSIPNEQFF,TRBJ2-1,TRBD2,few,TRBV19
TGTGCCAGCAGTCCCCCCATACAGGCGGGGTACACTGAAGCTTTCTTT,CASSPPIQAGYTEAFF,TRBJ1-1,NA,NA,TRBV25-1
TGTGCCAGTAGTATTGACCGGGCCTATATGAGCGAGCAGTACTTC,CASSIDRAYMSEQYF,TRBJ2-7,NA,NA,TRBV19
TGTGCCAGCAGCTTAGGGAACCGGGTCACTGAAGCTTTCTTT,CASSLGNRVTEAFF,TRBJ1-1,NA,once,TRBV11-3
TGTGCCAGCAGCTTGGATGCCGGCGGGACAGCTTCCTATGGCTACACCTTC,CASSLDAGGTASYGYTF,TRBJ1-2,TRBD1,NA,TRBV5-6
TGTGCCAGCAGTGTCCGCTCCTATAATTCACCCCTCCACTTT,CASSVRSYNSPLHF,TRBJ1-6,NA,NA,TRBV27
TGTGCCAGCTCCGTTTCATCCGGGACAGCGACCGGGGAGCTGTTTTTT,CASSVSSGTATGELFF,TRBJ2-2,TRBD1,NA,TRBV18
TGTGCCAGCAGTGAAAGACAGGGAACAAACACCATATATTTT,CASSERQGTNTIYF,TRBJ1-3,TRBD1,NA,TRBV6-1
TGCGCCAGCAGCCAAGATGGGACCCGGGGGGACGAGCAGTACTTC,CASSQDGTRGDEQYF,TRBJ2-7,TRBD2,NA,TRBV4-1
TGTGCCATCAGTGACGCGGGGTGGGAGACCCAGTACTTC,CAISDAGWETQYF,TRBJ2-5,NA,NA,TRBV10-3
TGTGCCAGCAGCCAACCGGGGGGGGGTAGCGGAGCTTCCGAGCAGTACTTC,CASSQPGGGSGASEQYF,TRBJ2-7,TRBD2,NA,TRBV4-2
TGCGCCAGCAGCTTGGGAGGAGGTCTAGCGCCCTACAATGAGCAGTTCTTC,CASSLGGGLAPYNEQFF,TRBJ2-1,NA,NA,TRBV5-1
TGCGCCAGCAGCGCCCCCGGGACTAGTTCTATCAATGAGCAGTTCTTC,CASSAPGTSSINEQFF,TRBJ2-1,TRBD2,NA,TRBV5-1
TGTGCCAGTAGTATCGGGGCCGTTATGAACACTGAAGCTTTCTTT,CASSIGAVMNTEAFF,TRBJ1-1,NA,NA,TRBV19
TGCAGCGTTGTTAGGGCCGAGGCGGGGCTACCCCGAGAGACCCAGTACTTC,CSVVRAEAGLPRETQYF,TRBJ2-5,NA,NA,TRBV29-1
TGTGCCAGCAGCAACCGGGACCATTACGAGCAGTACTTC,CASSNRDHYEQYF,TRBJ2-7,NA,NA,TRBV21-1
TGTGCCAGCAGCCGCAGGTACAGGGACCCCTACAATGAGCAGTTCTTC,CASSRRYRDPYNEQFF,TRBJ2-1,NA,NA,TRBV7-2
TGTGCCAGCAGCGCGGAGCAGGGGGCAGATACGCAGTATTTT,CASSAEQGADTQYF,TRBJ2-3,TRBD1,NA,TRBV9
TGTGCCAGCAGCGAAGCGGGAGTCGGGGAGCTGTTTTTT,CASSEAGVGELFF,TRBJ2-2,TRBD2,NA,TRBV9
TGTGCCAGCAGTTACTCGCGCCAGCTAGGGCACCAGCCCCAGCATTTT,CASSYSRQLGHQPQHF,TRBJ1-5,NA,NA,TRBV6-5
TGTGCCAGTAGTGCCCCGGGACTAGTGAGCACCGGGGAGCTGTTTTTT,CASSAPGLVSTGELFF,TRBJ2-2,TRBD2,NA,TRBV19
TGCGCCAGCAGCCAAGATTTCCGGGACAGGGGCTCCTACGAGCAGTACTTC,CASSQDFRDRGSYEQYF,TRBJ2-7,TRBD1,NA,TRBV4-1
TGTGCCAGCAGCTTAAATCACGGGCTAGCGGGAGAGGATGAGCAGTTCTTC,CASSLNHGLAGEDEQFF,TRBJ2-1,TRBD2,NA,TRBV11-3
TGTGCCAGCTCACCTCCGGGACAGGGGAGGGAGACCCAGTACTTC,CASSPPGQGRETQYF,TRBJ2-5,TRBD1,NA,TRBV18
TGTGCCAGCAGCCCCTCCCGGAGGCGGGAGGTTAGGGATGAGCAGTTCTTC,CASSPSRRREVRDEQFF,TRBJ2-1,TRBD2,NA,TRBV9
TGTGCCAGCAGCTTTAGCGGGACACCCAGTCCCTACGAGCAGTACTTC,CASSFSGTPSPYEQYF,TRBJ2-7,TRBD2,NA,TRBV7-2
TGTGCCAGCAGCCAAGCCGGGACACTATACAATGAGCAGTTCTTC,CASSQAGTLYNEQFF,TRBJ2-1,NA,NA,TRBV14
TGTGCCAGCAGCTTGATGCAGGTTAATGGTGGCTACACCTTC,CASSLMQVNGGYTF,TRBJ1-2,NA,NA,TRBV5-4